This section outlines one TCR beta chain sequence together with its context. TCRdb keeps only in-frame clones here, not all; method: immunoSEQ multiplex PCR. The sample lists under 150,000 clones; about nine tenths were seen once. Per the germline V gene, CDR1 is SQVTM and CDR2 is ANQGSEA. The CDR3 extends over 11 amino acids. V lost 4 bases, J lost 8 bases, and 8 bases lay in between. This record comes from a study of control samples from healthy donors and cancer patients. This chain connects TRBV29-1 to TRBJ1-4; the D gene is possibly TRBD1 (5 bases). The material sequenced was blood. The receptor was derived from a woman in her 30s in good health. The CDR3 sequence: CSVARGEKLFF. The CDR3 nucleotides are TGCAGCGTTGCTCGGGGGGAAAAACTGTTTTTT.